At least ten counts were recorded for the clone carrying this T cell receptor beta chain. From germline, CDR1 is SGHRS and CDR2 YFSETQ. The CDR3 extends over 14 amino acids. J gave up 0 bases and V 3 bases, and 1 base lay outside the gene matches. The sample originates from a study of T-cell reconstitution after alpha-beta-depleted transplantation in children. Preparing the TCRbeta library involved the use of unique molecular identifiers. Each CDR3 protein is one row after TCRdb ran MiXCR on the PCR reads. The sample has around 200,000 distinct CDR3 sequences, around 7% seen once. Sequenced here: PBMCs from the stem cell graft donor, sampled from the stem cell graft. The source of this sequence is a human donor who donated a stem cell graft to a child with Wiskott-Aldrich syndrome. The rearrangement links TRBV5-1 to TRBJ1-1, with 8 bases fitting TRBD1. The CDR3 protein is CASSWTGMNTEAFF. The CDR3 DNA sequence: TGCGCCAGCAGCTGGACAGGGATGAACACTGAAGCTTTCTTT.